This T cell receptor beta chain was found in a study of radiation and T cells in renal cell carcinoma. This sample's time point: blood 2 weeks post-SBRT. The treatment denotes: 15 Gy SBRT to primary tumor, nephrectomy 4 weeks later. Assay: immunoSEQ multiplex PCR; the TCRdb copy retains only in-frame clones and omits some. The sample consists of about 26,000 clones, over 70% of them appearing once. The trim removed 3 bases at V and 4 bases at J, leaving 6 bases unmatched. The length of the CDR3 is 15 residues. Germline V gene sequence: CDR1 MRHNA, CDR2 SNTAGT. The sequence derives from a man in his fifties or sixties with renal cell carcinoma. The V gene is TRBV6-4, the J gene TRBJ2-1, with TRBD2 identical over 7 bases. The starting material was blood, obtained from a patient whose treatment included radiotherapy and nephrectomy. The CDR3 nucleotides are TGTGCCAGCAGTGAACGCGGGAGCGAATACAATGAGCAGTTCTTC. Translating gives CASSERGSEYNEQFF.